What follows are 12 T cell receptor beta chains derived from one specimen sequenced in a study of tumor-infiltrating lymphocytes in localized non-small cell lung cancer. Only in-frame clones appear in the TCRdb table, and some are missing; sequencing was by immunoSEQ multiplex PCR. Found here are 15,000 to 20,000 clones, roughly four fifths of them singletons; the top ten hold 4.3%. Specimen: lung tumor tissue. Receptors were obtained from a human donor with non-small cell lung cancer.

The rearrangement links TRBV29-1 to TRBJ1-2, with D possibly being TRBD1 (5 bases). Germline values: CDR1 SQVTM, CDR2 ANQGSEA. The CDR3 contains 14 residues. V shed 4 bases and J shed 5 bases, with 17 bases lying between them. CDR3: CSVAGSSGGYGYTF. CDR3 coding DNA: TGCAGCGTTGCGGGTTCATCGGGGGGATATGGCTACACCTTC.

The rearrangement uses TRBV6-6 and TRBJ2-2; the D gene is possibly TRBD1 (6 bases). The CDR3 length is 16 residues. CDR1 is MNHNY and CDR2 is SVGAGI in the germline V gene (reference sequence). Trimming pared 6 bases from V and 1 base from J, leaving 15 bases between. CDR3 bases: TGTGCCAGCAGGCGACCGGGACAAATGAACACCGGGGAGCTGTTTTTT. Protein: CASRRPGQMNTGELFF.

A few counts support this clone. The chain combines TRBV7-3 with TRBJ1-6; TRBD1 matches at 10 bases. Germline-derived CDR1 and CDR2 are SGHTA and FQGTGA. This CDR3 spans 14 amino acids. J lost 9 bases, V lost 4 bases, and 3 bases had no gene match. The CDR3 DNA follows: TGTGCCAGCAGCTCGACAGGGGGCGGTTCACCCCTCCACTTT. Translation gives CASSSTGGGSPLHF.

The rearrangement links TRBV4-1 to TRBJ2-5; TRBD2 matches 12 bases. V shed 5 bases, J shed 5 bases, and the junction held 6 bases outside the gene matches. Germline V CDR1 and CDR2: MGHRA, YSYEKL. CDR3 length: 15 residues. DNA of the CDR3: TGCGCCAGCAGCTATCGACTAGCGGGAGCGGAGACCCAGTACTTC. It is translated as CASSYRLAGAETQYF.

The chain links TRBV27 to TRBJ2-7; D uncertain. The CDR3 has 12 amino acids. Germline V gene lookup returns CDR1 MNHEY and CDR2 SMNVEV (reference sequence). The V and J ends lost 5 bases and 0 bases respectively, with 5 bases between them. The CDR3 coding sequence is TGTGCCAGCAGTATAAACTCCTACGAGCAGTACTTC. This codes for CASSINSYEQYF.

This rearrangement joins TRBV7-9 to TRBJ2-1, with TRBD1 identical over 9 bases. The CDR3 has 15 amino acids. Per the germline V gene, CDR1 is SEHNR and CDR2 is FQNEAQ (reference sequence). The J segment lost 7 bases and the V segment lost 5 bases, leaving 9 bases of the junction unmatched. The CDR3 spells CASSRDLGQGNEQFF. CDR3 sequence (DNA): TGTGCCAGCAGCCGCGATTTAGGACAGGGGAATGAGCAGTTCTTC.

A single count supports this clone. The chain couples TRBV27 to TRBJ2-3; TRBD2 agrees at 8 bases. Per germline, CDR1 MNHEY and CDR2 SMNVEV (reference sequence). There are 16 residues in the CDR3. V lost 2 bases to trimming and J lost 9 bases; unmatched junction nucleotides: 13. The CDR3 bases are TGTGCCAGCAGTTTAGGGGCGGGGGGACGGAAAGCCACGCAGTATTTT. As protein: CASSLGAGGRKATQYF.

V gene TRBV6-5 combines with J gene TRBJ2-7, with unresolved D. V lost 5 bases and J lost 2, with 10 bases in between. CDR1 MNHEY and CDR2 SVGAGI come from the germline V gene. The CDR3 contains 13 residues. The chain's CDR3 is CASSGYETYEQYF. The DNA of the CDR3 is TGTGCCAGCAGTGGGTATGAGACCTACGAGCAGTACTTC.

V usage is TRBV7-8 and J usage is TRBJ1-2, with TRBD1 matching over 7 bases. Germline CDR1 SGHVS, CDR2 FQNEAQ. The CDR3 consists of 14 residues. V dropped 7 bases and J dropped 4; count of bases not matched to a gene: 9. CDR3 region: CASTQGGVGYGYTF. The CDR3 nucleotides read TGTGCCAGCACCCAGGGGGGGGTGGGCTATGGCTACACCTTC.

The rearrangement joins TRBV28 to TRBJ2-1; D is ambiguous. CDR3 length: 12 amino acids. Trimming stripped 4 bases from V and 6 bases from J, with 7 bases between. Germline CDR1 and CDR2: MDHEN and SYDVKM. The CDR3, as DNA: TGTGCCAGCAGTTCCTATGGCAATGAGCAGTTCTTC. Protein product: CASSSYGNEQFF.

This sequence joins TRBV2 and TRBJ2-1; D is unresolved. Trimming left V 5 bases short and J 0 bases short, with 8 bases between. The CDR3 extends over 14 amino acids. The V gene's germline CDR1 is SNHLY and CDR2 FYNNEI. The CDR3 reads CASSPQSSYNEQFF. The CDR3 DNA reads TGTGCCAGCAGTCCCCAGAGCTCCTACAATGAGCAGTTCTTC.

The rearrangement links TRBV5-6 to TRBJ1-1, with D possibly TRBD1 on 5 matching bases. V was pared by 1 base and J by 2 bases, with 15 bases between. CDR3 length: 16 residues. Germline CDR1 reads SGHDT; CDR2 reads YYEEEE. The CDR3 protein is CASSLIGRALNTEAFF. CDR3 sequence (DNA): TGTGCCAGCAGCTTGATCGGCAGGGCCTTAAACACTGAAGCTTTCTTT.